This TCR beta chain was identified in a study of T-cell memory formation after mild COVID-19. Study in general: The two donors had largely donor-specific TCR clusters.

TCRdb reanalysed the 5' RACE reads using MiXCR and keeps one entry per CDR3 protein. The table has 530,000 or so distinct CDR3 sequences, around a sixth seen once; the top ten hold about 8.6%. Germline V gene lookup returns CDR1 MGHRA and CDR2 YSYEKL. Losses at the gene ends were 0 bases for V and 7 bases for J; bases not matched to a gene: 11. The CDR3 consists of 16 residues. In this sample, this clonotype turned up a few times. The sequence derives from an adult woman who had mild COVID-19 (a few samples of this study predate the infection). Cell type and time point are not known. The sample taken for sequencing was PBMCs or a T cell subset sorted from them (not recorded which). V gene TRBV4-1 combines with J gene TRBJ2-5, with 7 positions matching TRBD2. The CDR3 loop reads CASSQERAGPGGTQYF. In DNA form, the CDR3 reads TGCGCCAGCAGCCAAGAACGAGCGGGGCCCGGGGGGACCCAGTACTTC.